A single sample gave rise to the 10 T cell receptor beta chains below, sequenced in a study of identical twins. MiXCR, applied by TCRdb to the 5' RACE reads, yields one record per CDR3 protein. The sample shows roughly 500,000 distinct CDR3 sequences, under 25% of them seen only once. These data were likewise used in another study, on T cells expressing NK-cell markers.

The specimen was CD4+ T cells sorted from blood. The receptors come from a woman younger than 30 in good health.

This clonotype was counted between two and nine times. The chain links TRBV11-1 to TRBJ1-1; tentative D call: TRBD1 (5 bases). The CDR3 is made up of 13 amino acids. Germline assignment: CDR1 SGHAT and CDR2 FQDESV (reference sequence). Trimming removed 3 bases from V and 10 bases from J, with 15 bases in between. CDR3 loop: CASSLAGTKRAFF. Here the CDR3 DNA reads TGTGCCAGCAGCTTGGCCGGGACGAAGAGAGCTTTCTTT.

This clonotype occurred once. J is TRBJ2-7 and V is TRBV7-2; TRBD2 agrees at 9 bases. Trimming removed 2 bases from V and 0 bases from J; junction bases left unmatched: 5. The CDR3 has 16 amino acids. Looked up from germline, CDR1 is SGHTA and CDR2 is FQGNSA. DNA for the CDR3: TGTGCCAGCAGCTTACAACCTAGCGGGACCTCCTACGAGCAGTACTTC. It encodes CASSLQPSGTSYEQYF.

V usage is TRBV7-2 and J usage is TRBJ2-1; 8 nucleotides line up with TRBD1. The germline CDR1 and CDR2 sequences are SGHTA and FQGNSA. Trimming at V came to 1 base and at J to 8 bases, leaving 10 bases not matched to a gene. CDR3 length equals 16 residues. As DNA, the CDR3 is TGTGCCAGCAGCTTAGGGGCCGGGACAGGCGGGTATGAGCAGTTCTTC. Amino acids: CASSLGAGTGGYEQFF.

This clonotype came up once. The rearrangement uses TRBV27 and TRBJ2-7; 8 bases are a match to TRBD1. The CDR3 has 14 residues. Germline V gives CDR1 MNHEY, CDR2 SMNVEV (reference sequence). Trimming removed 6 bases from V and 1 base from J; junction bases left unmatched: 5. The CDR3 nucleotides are TGTGCCAGCAGCCCGACAGGGGATTCCTACGAGCAGTACTTC. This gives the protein CASSPTGDSYEQYF.

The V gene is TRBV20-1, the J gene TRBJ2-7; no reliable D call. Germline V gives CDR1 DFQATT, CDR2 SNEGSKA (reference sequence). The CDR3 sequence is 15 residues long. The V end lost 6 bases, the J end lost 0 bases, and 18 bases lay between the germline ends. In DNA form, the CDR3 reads TGCAGTGCCCCCTCCCCCGGCAGGAGCTCCTACGAGCAGTACTTC. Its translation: CSAPSPGRSSYEQYF.

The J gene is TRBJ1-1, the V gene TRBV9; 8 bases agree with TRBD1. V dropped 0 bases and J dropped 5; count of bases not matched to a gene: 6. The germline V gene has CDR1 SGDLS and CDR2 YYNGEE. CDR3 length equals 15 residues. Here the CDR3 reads CASSVVPGQGTEAFF. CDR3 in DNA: TGTGCCAGCAGCGTAGTCCCAGGACAGGGAACTGAAGCTTTCTTT.

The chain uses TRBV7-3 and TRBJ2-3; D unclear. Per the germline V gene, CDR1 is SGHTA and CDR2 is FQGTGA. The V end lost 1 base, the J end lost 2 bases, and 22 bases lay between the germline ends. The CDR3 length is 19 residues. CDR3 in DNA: TGTGCCAGCAGCTTAAGGGGTATTGGAACACAGAGTACCACAGATACGCAGTATTTT. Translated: CASSLRGIGTQSTTDTQYF.

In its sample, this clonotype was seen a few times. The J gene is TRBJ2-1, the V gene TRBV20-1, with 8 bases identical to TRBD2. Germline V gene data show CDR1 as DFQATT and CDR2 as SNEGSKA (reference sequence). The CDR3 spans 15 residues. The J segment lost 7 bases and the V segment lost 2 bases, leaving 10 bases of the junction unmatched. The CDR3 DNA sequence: TGCAGTGCTAGAACAGCGGGAGCGCAATCAAATGAGCAGTTCTTC. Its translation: CSARTAGAQSNEQFF.

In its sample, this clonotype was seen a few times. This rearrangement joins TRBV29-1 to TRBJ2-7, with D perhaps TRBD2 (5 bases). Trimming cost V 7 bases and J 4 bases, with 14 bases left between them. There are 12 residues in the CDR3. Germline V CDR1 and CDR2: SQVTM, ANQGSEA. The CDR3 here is CSAKGWEYEQYF. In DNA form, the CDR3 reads TGCAGCGCGAAAGGGTGGGAGTACGAGCAGTACTTC.

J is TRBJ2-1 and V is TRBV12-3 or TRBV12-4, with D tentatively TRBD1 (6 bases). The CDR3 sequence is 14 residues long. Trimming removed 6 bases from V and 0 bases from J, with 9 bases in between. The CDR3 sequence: CASSEGHSYNEQFF. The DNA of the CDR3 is TGTGCCAGCAGCGAGGGACACTCCTACAATGAGCAGTTCTTC.